What follows are 10 T cell receptor beta chains derived from one specimen sequenced in a study of T and B cells in COVID-19 patients. From blood, roughly 220-550 ng of genomic DNA served as TRB template. BIOMED2 TRB-A/B primer pools were used in multiplex TRB PCR. TCRdb fed the multiplex PCR reads into MiXCR, producing one record per CDR3 protein. In the table there are roughly 7,100 distinct CDR3 sequences, 20% to 30% of which are singletons. The sample taken for sequencing was blood. The receptor set was obtained from a human donor with active COVID-19.

This clonotype is medium-sized in the sample. The rearrangement joins TRBV19 to TRBJ1-2; D remains unclear. Trimming left V 6 bases short and J 4 bases short, with 15 bases between. CDR1 LNHDA and CDR2 SQIVND come from the germline V gene (reference sequence). This CDR3 has 14 residues. CDR3 in DNA: TGTGCCAGTAGCGTCTCGAAGGGCCGCTATGGCTACACCTTC. Translating it yields CASSVSKGRYGYTF.

This chain connects TRBV19 to TRBJ2-3; TRBD2 matches at 13 bases. The CDR3 length is 16 residues. V dropped 4 bases and J dropped 5; count of bases not matched to a gene: 6. Germline-derived CDR1 and CDR2 are LNHDA and SQIVND (reference sequence). Written as DNA, the CDR3 is TGTGCCAGTAGTACCACTAGCGGGAGGGCCGAAGATACGCAGTATTTT. Translation: CASSTTSGRAEDTQYF.

This clonotype counts as medium-sized (0.01 to 0.1%). This sequence joins TRBV6-5 and TRBJ2-3; the match to TRBD1 covers 8 bases. The CDR3 is 14 residues long. Germline loops: CDR1 MNHEY, CDR2 SVGAGI. V shed 2 bases, J shed 5 bases, and the junction held 3 bases outside the gene matches. The chain's CDR3 is CASSYGRGQDTQYF. The CDR3, as DNA: TGTGCCAGCAGTTACGGCAGGGGGCAAGATACGCAGTATTTT.

This clonotype rates as medium-sized. The chain is built from TRBV6-1 and TRBJ2-1, with 7 bases aligning to TRBD1. The germline CDR1 and CDR2 sequences are MNHNS and SASEGT. This CDR3 region has 12 residues. The V segment lost 6 bases and the J segment 8 bases; nucleotides outside the gene matches: 4. CDR3 amino acids: CASSPGGDEQFF. The CDR3 DNA sequence: TGTGCCAGCAGCCCAGGGGGTGATGAGCAGTTCTTC.

The chain couples TRBV20-1 to TRBJ2-3; a weak D match, TRBD2 (5 bases). The V and J ends lost 6 bases and 2 bases respectively, with 12 bases between them. Germline V CDR1 and CDR2: DFQATT, SNEGSKA (reference sequence). CDR3 length: 13 residues. CDR3 sequence reads: CSARQRSTDTQYF. DNA for the CDR3: TGCAGTGCCCGCCAGCGGTCCACAGATACGCAGTATTTT.

Comment on this clonotype: Since a much larger clone is just one base distant, this may be a read error. The chain is built from TRBV27 and TRBJ2-1; 11 bases agree with TRBD2. There are 15 residues in the CDR3. CDR1 is MNHEY, CDR2 SMNVEV, per germline (reference sequence). CDR3 sequence reads: CTSSLRTSGFNEQFF. The CDR3 DNA is TGTACCAGCAGTCTCCGGACTAGCGGGTTCAATGAGCAGTTCTTC.

This clonotype was observed a few times. J is TRBJ2-5 and V is TRBV6-2 or TRBV6-3; perhaps TRBD2 as D (6 bases). Germline V gives CDR1 MNHEY, CDR2 SVGEGT. The CDR3 totals 14 residues. The germline V and J ends were trimmed by 0 bases and 2 bases, with 7 bases remaining between them. The CDR3 region is CASSYSGGQETQYF. DNA of the CDR3: TGTGCCAGCAGTTACTCCGGGGGTCAAGAGACCCAGTACTTC.

This clonotype is medium-sized (0.01 to 0.1%) in the sample. The chain recombines TRBV27 with TRBJ1-6; D is undetermined. The CDR3 covers 14 residues. Deletions cut 4 bases from V and 5 bases from J, with 9 bases between. Germline CDR1 is MNHEY and CDR2 is SMNVEV (reference sequence). CDR3 in amino acids: CASSSGQHNSPLHF. The CDR3 DNA is TGTGCCAGCAGTTCCGGCCAGCATAATTCACCCCTCCACTTT.

The chain uses TRBV7-2 and TRBJ2-2; 7 positions match TRBD1. From germline, CDR1 is SGHTA and CDR2 FQGNSA. V shed 1 base, J shed 5 bases, and the junction held 13 bases outside the gene matches. The CDR3 spans 18 residues. As DNA, the CDR3 is TGTGCCAGCAGCTTAGGAAGTGAGGGGGCTAGTGGGACCGGGGAGCTGTTTTTT. It specifies CASSLGSEGASGTGELFF. Filled out from reference TRBV7-2 and TRBJ2-2, the complete variable domain reads GAGVSQSPSNKVTEKGKDVELRCDPISGHTALYWYRQSLGQGLEFLIYFQGNSAPDKSGLPSDRFSAERTGGSVSTLTIQRTQQEDSAVYLCASSLGSEGASGTGELFFGEGSRLTVL.

In its sample, this clonotype is medium-sized. V gene TRBV5-6 combines with J gene TRBJ2-2; TRBD2 is a possible D gene (5 bases). From germline, CDR1 is SGHDT and CDR2 YYEEEE. The ends were cut back, 0 bases at V and 5 bases at J, with 20 bases in the middle. The CDR3 has 18 amino acids. The CDR3 sequence is CASSLAGSAGRLTGELFF. Here the CDR3 DNA reads TGTGCCAGCAGCTTGGCGGGGTCGGCAGGAAGACTTACCGGGGAGCTGTTTTTT.